This passage covers 17 T cell receptor beta chains from one sample sequenced in a study of identical twins. Each CDR3 protein is one row after TCRdb ran MiXCR on the 5' RACE reads. This table holds nearly 650,000 distinct CDR3 sequences, about 7.6% found once. These data also featured in a second study, about yellow fever vaccine responses in identical twins.

Sequences were obtained from PBMCs. These receptors were collected from a woman under 30 in good health.

This clonotype was seen at least ten times. The chain uses TRBV5-1 and TRBJ2-1; 10 nucleotides align to TRBD2. This CDR3 has 15 amino acids. In germline, CDR1 is SGHRS, CDR2 YFSETQ. The junction had 9 bases not matched to a gene; V was cut back by 5 bases and J by 7 bases. For the CDR3, the DNA is TGCGCCAGCAGTATCTTAGCGGGAGGTGGGAATGAGCAGTTCTTC. Amino acid sequence: CASSILAGGGNEQFF.

V gene TRBV4-2 combines with J gene TRBJ2-1; 11 nucleotides align to TRBD1. V trimming: 1 base; J trimming: 4 bases; junction bases outside the gene matches: 3. CDR1 is LGHNA and CDR2 is YNFKEQ in the germline V gene. This CDR3 contains 16 residues. DNA of the CDR3: TGTGCCAGCAGCCAAGGGGGACAGGGGGTATACAATGAGCAGTTCTTC. This sequence encodes CASSQGGQGVYNEQFF.

There are many counts of this clonotype. The CDR3 region has the DNA TGCGCCAGCAGCTTTGAACTAGCGGGAGGGAACAATGAGCAGTTCTTC. This gives the protein CASSFELAGGNNEQFF. The V gene is TRBV5-1, the J gene TRBJ2-1; 13 nucleotides align to TRBD2. V shed 2 bases and J 5 bases; nucleotides not matched to a gene: 4. The germline CDR1 and CDR2 sequences are SGHRS and YFSETQ. The CDR3 extends over 16 amino acids.

The J gene is TRBJ2-1, the V gene TRBV27; 11 nucleotides line up with TRBD1. The germline gives CDR1 MNHEY, CDR2 SMNVEV (reference sequence). Unmatched junction bases numbered 8, after V lost 2 bases and J lost 8 bases. There are 16 residues in the CDR3. CDR3 sequence reads: CASSLTGTGGFYEQFF. As DNA, the CDR3 is TGTGCCAGCAGTTTAACCGGGACAGGGGGGTTCTATGAGCAGTTCTTC.

This clonotype appeared many times. V gene TRBV5-1 combines with J gene TRBJ2-1; 7 nucleotides agree with TRBD1. Germline V gene lookup returns CDR1 SGHRS and CDR2 YFSETQ. The CDR3 consists of 15 residues. V dropped 4 bases and J dropped 3; count of bases not matched to a gene: 7. CDR3 amino acids: CASSPRDSRYNEQFF. The CDR3 nucleotides are TGCGCCAGCAGCCCACGGGACAGCCGCTACAATGAGCAGTTCTTC.

The gene calls are TRBV11-1 and TRBJ2-1; TRBD2 matches at 13 bases. The J segment lost 6 bases and the V segment lost 3 bases, leaving 11 bases of the junction unmatched. CDR3 size: 18 residues. Germline assignment: CDR1 SGHAT and CDR2 FQDESV (reference sequence). CDR3 residues: CASSFSTPLAGGFNEQFF. The CDR3 DNA is TGTGCCAGCAGCTTTTCGACACCACTAGCGGGGGGGTTCAATGAGCAGTTCTTC.

This clonotype has at least ten counts. The V gene is TRBV7-2, the J gene TRBJ2-1; 8 bases agree with TRBD2. The CDR3 extends over 14 amino acids. Unmatched junction bases numbered 4, after V lost 5 bases and J lost 4 bases. Germline assignment: CDR1 SGHTA and CDR2 FQGNSA. The CDR3 spells CASSLTGGYNEQFF. CDR3 DNA: TGTGCCAGCAGCCTAACGGGGGGGTACAATGAGCAGTTCTTC.

The chain joins TRBV6-5 to TRBJ2-5, with D possibly TRBD1 on 5 matching bases. This CDR3 has 13 amino acids. Deletions cut 3 bases from V and 9 bases from J, with 14 bases between. Looked up from germline, CDR1 is MNHEY and CDR2 is SVGAGI. In DNA, the CDR3 is TGTGCCAGCAGTTATGACAGCCTACAGGCCCAGTACTTC. Its translation: CASSYDSLQAQYF.

This clonotype has at least ten counts. The chain recombines TRBV3-1 with TRBJ2-5, with D possibly matching TRBD2 (6 bases). Per germline, CDR1 LGHDT and CDR2 YNNKEL (reference sequence). V gave up 4 bases and J gave up 5 bases, with 20 bases separating them. The CDR3 has 16 residues. As DNA, the CDR3 is TGTGCCAGCAGCCCCTTCCTGGAGGGGCGGGTGGAGACCCAGTACTTC. The encoded protein is CASSPFLEGRVETQYF.

The V gene is TRBV20-1, the J gene TRBJ2-2, with 12 positions matching TRBD2. Per germline, CDR1 DFQATT and CDR2 SNEGSKA (reference sequence). This CDR3 has 15 residues. Germline trimming cut 2 bases from V and 6 bases from J; bases unmatched to any gene: 4. The CDR3 nucleotides read TGCAGTGCTAGAAAGGCTAGCGGGAGGGCCGGGGAGCTGTTTTTT. It codes for CSARKASGRAGELFF.

This clonotype came up many times. The V gene is TRBV12-3 or TRBV12-4, the J gene TRBJ2-1, with D possibly being TRBD1 (6 bases). The CDR3 sequence is 14 residues long. Between the trimmed V and J ends, which lost 5 bases and 9 bases, there was a span of 17 bases. The CDR3 nucleotides are TGTGCCAGCAGTCCTACTCACAGGGAATCTGAGCAGTTCTTC. Translation gives CASSPTHRESEQFF.

The chain joins TRBV27 to TRBJ2-1, with TRBD2 matching 14 bases. The junction had 6 bases not matched to a gene; V was cut back by 5 bases and J by 0 bases. CDR1 MNHEY and CDR2 SMNVEV come from the germline V gene (reference sequence). This CDR3 contains 18 residues. This CDR3 is CASSRLAGGPGSYNEQFF. The CDR3 region has the DNA TGTGCCAGCAGTCGACTAGCGGGGGGGCCCGGCTCCTACAATGAGCAGTTCTTC.

This clonotype came up a few times. This chain links TRBV5-1 with TRBJ2-3; TRBD1 is a possible D gene (6 bases). Looked up from germline, CDR1 is SGHRS and CDR2 is YFSETQ. The CDR3 loop spans 15 amino acids. V lost 4 bases, J lost 4 bases, and 16 bases lay in between. The CDR3 DNA is TGCGCCAGCAGCACTACAGGGATAGTGGCAGATACGCAGTATTTT. Protein: CASSTTGIVADTQYF.

The chain combines TRBV19 with TRBJ2-7; TRBD1 agrees at 7 bases. V was pared by 3 bases and J by 1 base, with 3 bases of the junction left unmatched. CDR3 length: 14 residues. Germline CDR1 is LNHDA and CDR2 is SQIVND (reference sequence). In DNA form, the CDR3 reads TGTGCCAGTAGTATTGGACAGGCATCCTACGAGCAGTACTTC. Protein product: CASSIGQASYEQYF.

The chain joins TRBV5-6 to TRBJ1-5, with D tentatively TRBD1 (6 bases). Germline V CDR1 and CDR2: SGHDT, YYEEEE. Trimming left V 1 base short and J 4 bases short, with 15 bases between. This CDR3 is built from 16 residues. DNA of the CDR3: TGTGCCAGCAGCTTGACTGTGCAGGGGAATAATCAGCCCCAGCATTTT. Its translation is CASSLTVQGNNQPQHF.

V and J are TRBV20-1 and TRBJ1-1, with 7 positions matching TRBD1. Germline V gene data show CDR1 as DFQATT and CDR2 as SNEGSKA (reference sequence). The length of the CDR3 is 12 residues. Losses at the gene ends were 6 bases for V and 6 bases for J; bases not matched to a gene: 7. The CDR3 nucleotides are TGCAGTGCAGATGGACAGGCGGCTGAAGCTTTCTTT. As protein: CSADGQAAEAFF.

This clonotype was detected ten times or more. This rearrangement joins TRBV12-3 or TRBV12-4 to TRBJ2-3; 8 bases fit TRBD2. The CDR3 spans 14 residues. The trim removed 1 base at V and 6 bases at J, leaving 3 bases unmatched. The CDR3 sequence is CASSLGLAKDTQYF. As DNA, the CDR3 is TGTGCCAGCAGTTTAGGACTAGCGAAGGATACGCAGTATTTT.